The clone carrying this T cell receptor (beta chain) was counted at least ten times. These data belong to a study of low-dose radiotherapy and immunotherapy resistance in tumors. Study context: The patients were given nivolumab 240 mg every two weeks and ipilimumab 1 mg/kg every six weeks, through an intravenous route.

TCRs were put through around 20 PCR cycles of amplification with Phusion. A constant-region primer and the V-primer adapter served as the primer pair. The authors amplified isolated mRNA by in vitro transcription. In TCRdb, the reads were re-called with MiXCR into one record per CDR3 protein. The sample includes approximately 52,000 distinct CDR3 sequences, approximately 31% of them seen just once. The time point is: after trial treatment. Sample treatment: LDRT plus nivolumab, ipilimumab, low-dose cyclophosphamide and aspirin (RACIN trial). It was nivolumab, ipilimumab, aspirin, low-dose cyclophosphamide and low-dose radiotherapy that donors received. This CDR3 region has 12 residues. Trimming pared 3 bases from V and 9 bases from J, leaving 9 bases between. Germline loops: CDR1 SGHTA, CDR2 FQGNSA.

The sequences come from PBMCs, collected after low-dose radiotherapy plus immunotherapy. The chain employs TRBV7-2 and TRBJ2-1; D uncertain. This TCR derives from a male donor with rectosigmoid adenocarcinoma. The CDR3 loop reads CASSLNNGEQFF. Written as DNA, the CDR3 is TGTGCCAGCAGCTTGAACAACGGTGAGCAGTTCTTC. Filled out from reference TRBV7-2 and TRBJ2-1, the complete variable domain reads GAGVSQSPSNKVTEKGKDVELRCDPISGHTALYWYRQSLGQGLEFLIYFQGNSAPDKSGLPSDRFSAERTGGSVSTLTIQRTQQEDSAVYLCASSLNNGEQFFGPGTRLTVL.